The 22 T cell receptor beta chains reported below all come from one sample, sequenced in a study of regulatory T cells in long-lasting Graves disease (dated by TCRdb to 2020 to 2022). Library preparation used multiplex PCR. Sequencing used an Illumina HiSeq 4000. TCR beta libraries were built with iRepertoire HTBI primers and Arm-PCR amplification of CDR3 regions. The public reads were quality trimmed at Q25 with fastp and then assembled into clones with MiXCR by TCRdb, keeping productive beta chains. Identical CDR3 protein sequences are pooled into one entry, listed with their most common genes and DNA. The sample yields hundreds of thousands of distinct CDR3 sequences; 15% to 19% were counted once. Together, the top ten hold about 24% of the sample. The sample's time point label, in plain terms: newly diagnosed GD, antithyroid drugs for less than 3 months. For both TCR sequencing and RNA sequencing, RNA was extracted from PBMCs using TRIzol.

The input for sequencing was peripheral blood mononuclear cells (PBMCs), taken at new diagnosis, from a patient treated with antithyroid drugs. The receptors were sampled from a female donor with Graves disease.

Many counts were recorded for this clonotype. This chain connects TRBV6-2 or TRBV6-3 to TRBJ1-1, with 7 bases matching TRBD1. With 8 bases clipped from V and 11 bases from J, the junction kept 14 bases outside the gene matches. The CDR3 is made up of 13 amino acids. Per germline, CDR1 MNHEY and CDR2 SVGEGT. CDR3 region: CASYARGDPGAFF. The CDR3 region has the DNA TGTGCCAGCTATGCCAGGGGGGACCCCGGCGCTTTCTTT.

This clonotype was found many times. The J gene is TRBJ2-7, the V gene TRBV27; the match to TRBD1 covers 9 bases. CDR1 and CDR2 (germline): MNHEY, SMNVEV (reference sequence). The trim removed 5 bases at V and 3 bases at J, leaving 5 bases unmatched. The CDR3 runs to 14 residues. The CDR3 region has the DNA TGTGCCAGCAGTGCCGGGACAGGGATCTACGAGCAGTACTTC. This codes for CASSAGTGIYEQYF.

There are many counts of this clonotype. The chain combines TRBV27 with TRBJ2-5; either TRBD1 or TRBD2 may supply D (5 bases each). The CDR3 contains 14 residues. V was shortened by 2 bases and J by 4 bases, with 11 bases between the two germline ends. Germline CDR1 MNHEY, CDR2 SMNVEV (reference sequence). The CDR3 is CASSLQGAGETQYF. CDR3 sequence (DNA): TGTGCCAGCAGTTTACAGGGAGCAGGAGAGACCCAGTACTTC.

In its sample, this clonotype was seen many times. J is TRBJ2-5 and V is TRBV11-2, with 8 nucleotides matching TRBD1. In germline, CDR1 is SGHAT, CDR2 FQNNGV. Trimming at V came to 5 bases and at J to 5 bases, leaving 10 bases not matched to a gene. This CDR3 has 15 amino acids. DNA for the CDR3: TGTGCCAGCAGCCCGACCCCGGACAGGGTGGAGACCCAGTACTTC. Translating it yields CASSPTPDRVETQYF. The full variable domain, its missing parts supplied by reference TRBV11-2 and TRBJ2-5, is EAGVAQSPRYKIIEKRQSVAFWCNPISGHATLYWYQQILGQGPKLLIQFQNNGVVDDSQLPKDRFSAERLKGVDSTLKIQPAKLEDSAVYLCASSPTPDRVETQYFGPGTRLLVL.

This clonotype was recorded at least ten times. The chain joins TRBV2 to TRBJ1-1; no clear D. V lost 0 bases to trimming and J lost 3 bases, with 8 bases between them. CDR1 and CDR2 from the germline V gene are SNHLY and FYNNEI. The CDR3 extends over 14 amino acids. The CDR3 here is CASSEAGKYTEAFF. CDR3 in DNA: TGTGCCAGCAGTGAAGCCGGCAAATACACTGAAGCTTTCTTT.

The J gene is TRBJ2-1, the V gene TRBV20-1; TRBD2 matches 10 bases. The CDR3 contains 15 residues. The germline gives CDR1 DFQATT, CDR2 SNEGSKA (reference sequence). V shed 0 bases, J shed 3 bases, and the junction held 2 bases outside the gene matches. The CDR3 reads CSARDLAGVYNEQFF. The CDR3 region has the DNA TGCAGTGCTAGAGATCTAGCGGGGGTCTACAATGAGCAGTTCTTC.

The rearrangement links TRBV25-1 to TRBJ1-5; TRBD1 might be the D (6 bases). The CDR3 spans 14 residues. V was clipped by 1 base and J by 8 bases, with 12 bases between them. Germline values: CDR1 MGHDK, CDR2 SYGVNS. The chain's CDR3 is CASSESRGGKPQHF. Here the CDR3 DNA reads TGTGCCAGCAGTGAATCTAGGGGGGGAAAGCCCCAGCATTTT. The full variable domain, in which reference TRBV25-1 and TRBJ1-5 provide the parts outside the CDR3, is EADIYQTPRYLVIGTGKKITLECSQTMGHDKMYWYQQDPGMELHLIHYSYGVNSTEKGDLSSESTVSRIRTEHFPLTLESARPSHTSQYLCASSESRGGKPQHFGDGTRLSIL.

The chain joins TRBV7-9 to TRBJ1-3; a weak D match, TRBD1 (6 bases). Germline-derived CDR1 and CDR2 are SEHNR and FQNEAQ (reference sequence). The CDR3 is 12 amino acids. V lost 5 bases and J lost 8, with 10 bases in between. This CDR3 is CASSPYRDTIYF. The CDR3 DNA follows: TGTGCCAGCAGCCCTTACAGGGACACCATATATTTT.

This sequence joins TRBV6-2 or TRBV6-3 and TRBJ2-3, with 8 bases aligning to TRBD2. The V gene end was trimmed by 9 bases and the J gene end by 2 bases; junction bases not matched to a gene: 4. Germline CDR1 is MNHEY and CDR2 is SVGEGT. The CDR3 sequence is 13 residues long. The CDR3 DNA follows: TGTGCCAGTACCGGGGGGGCCACAGATACGCAGTATTTT. Amino acid sequence: CASTGGATDTQYF.

In this sample, this clonotype turned up many times. The gene calls are TRBV29-1 and TRBJ2-1; D is possibly TRBD1 (5 bases). This CDR3 is built from 12 residues. Germline assignment: CDR1 SQVTM and CDR2 ANQGSEA. V was clipped by 4 bases and J by 7 bases, with 11 bases between them. CDR3 DNA: TGCAGCGTTGTGACAGCAAAGAATGAGCAGTTCTTC. Residues: CSVVTAKNEQFF.

The rearrangement uses TRBV27 and TRBJ2-7; TRBD1 matches at 11 bases. Germline V gives CDR1 MNHEY, CDR2 SMNVEV (reference sequence). Trimming removed 5 bases from V and 0 bases from J; junction bases left unmatched: 6. This CDR3 region has 16 residues. This chain's CDR3 is CASSITGTGGSYEQYF. CDR3 bases: TGTGCCAGCAGTATTACCGGGACAGGGGGCTCCTACGAGCAGTACTTC.

This clonotype has a count of ten or more. The CDR3 loop reads CAWSVQGYEQYF. CDR3 sequence (DNA): TGTGCCTGGAGTGTACAAGGATACGAGCAGTACTTC. The V gene is TRBV30, the J gene TRBJ2-7; D is unclear. Per germline, CDR1 GTSNPN and CDR2 SVGIG (reference sequence). CDR3 size: 12 residues. Trimming cost V 0 bases and J 4 bases, with 7 bases left between them.

This clonotype was seen many times. J is TRBJ2-3 and V is TRBV6-1; D not resolved. The V end lost 5 bases, the J end lost 4 bases, and 13 bases lay between the germline ends. Germline V lookup: CDR1 MNHNS, CDR2 SASEGT. This CDR3 is 14 amino acids long. The CDR3 nucleotides read TGTGCCAGCAGTCGGTTTATGGTTCCAGATACGCAGTATTTT. The encoded protein is CASSRFMVPDTQYF.

Notes on this clonotype: A much bigger clone sits one base away, suggesting this may be a read error. The rearrangement joins TRBV12-3 or TRBV12-4 to TRBJ1-1, with D tentatively TRBD1 (6 bases). V was clipped by 6 bases and J by 0 bases, with 11 bases between them. The CDR3 totals 14 residues. CDR3 protein: CASRGQYVNTEAFF. The DNA of the CDR3 is TGTGCCAGCAGAGGACAGTACGTGAACACTGAAGCTTTCTTT.

Many counts were recorded for this clonotype. This chain connects TRBV5-1 to TRBJ2-7, with 8 bases fitting TRBD1. The CDR3 sequence is 15 residues long. Germline CDR1 and CDR2: SGHRS and YFSETQ. J was trimmed by 3 bases and V by 0 bases; bases with no gene match: 5. The CDR3 coding sequence is TGCGCCAGCAGCTTGGTGGGGACAGGAGACTACGAGCAGTACTTC. It codes for CASSLVGTGDYEQYF.

This clonotype was seen more than once but under ten times. The chain uses TRBV5-4 and TRBJ1-6; possible D gene TRBD1, 5 bases. The CDR3 is made up of 14 amino acids. The germline V gene has CDR1 SGHNT and CDR2 YYREEE (reference sequence). V lost 2 bases and J 11 bases, leaving 14 bases between the germline ends. Here the CDR3 reads CASSFMGGGAPLHF. The CDR3 nucleotides are TGTGCCAGCAGCTTTATGGGGGGAGGGGCACCCCTCCACTTT.

This clonotype was counted many times. The chain couples TRBV12-3 or TRBV12-4 to TRBJ1-5, with TRBD1 as a possible D gene (5 bases). The CDR3 spans 14 residues. The V and J ends lost 4 bases and 6 bases respectively, with 13 bases between them. The CDR3 loop reads CASSSSQGSQPQHF. Written as DNA, the CDR3 is TGTGCCAGCAGTTCATCGCAGGGTAGTCAGCCCCAGCATTTT.

With regard to this clonotype: A read error is possible here, since a much larger clone lies one base away. The chain combines TRBV5-6 with TRBJ2-5, with TRBD1 matching 7 bases. Germline V gene data show CDR1 as SGHDT and CDR2 as YYEEEE. This CDR3 has 15 amino acids. Trimming took 4 bases from V and 1 from J; bases not matched to a gene: 7. CDR3 loop: CASSGTTGRQETQYF. The CDR3 DNA is TGTGCCAGCAGCGGGACGACAGGGCGCCAAGAGACCCAGTACTTC.

This clonotype was detected ten times or more. The chain recombines TRBV7-2 with TRBJ2-1, with 7 bases identical to TRBD2. The CDR3 is made up of 16 amino acids. J was trimmed by 2 bases and V by 5 bases; bases with no gene match: 9. Per the germline V gene, CDR1 is SGHTA and CDR2 is FQGNSA. The CDR3 loop is CASSPLGLAAYNEQFF. CDR3 sequence (DNA): TGTGCCAGCAGCCCCCTGGGGCTAGCGGCCTACAATGAGCAGTTCTTC.

This clonotype was picked up many times. The chain couples TRBV24-1 to TRBJ2-3; D may be TRBD2 (5 bases). The CDR3 has 14 residues. Germline V CDR1 and CDR2: KGHDR, SFDVKD. Between the trimmed V and J ends, which lost 8 bases and 0 bases, there was a span of 11 bases. This CDR3 reads CATKSGISTDTQYF. CDR3 nucleotide sequence: TGTGCCACCAAATCGGGAATTAGCACAGATACGCAGTATTTT.

Comments on this clonotype: A junction end diverges from the germline sequence, so it may reflect a read error. This chain joins TRBV12-3 or TRBV12-4 and TRBJ2-6, with 10 bases matching TRBD2. CDR3 size: 18 residues. DNA of the CDR3: TGTGCCAGCAGTGTAACTAGCGGGACGCAGTCTGGGGTCAACGTCCTGACTTTC. Its protein is CASSVTSGTQSGVNVLTF.

As to this clonotype: A much larger clone lies one base from this, so it may be a read error. The chain carries TRBV18 and TRBJ2-7; D is possibly TRBD2 (5 bases). Trimming pared 0 bases from V and 5 bases from J, leaving 11 bases between. The CDR3 consists of 14 residues. The germline gives CDR1 KGHSH, CDR2 LQKENI. In nucleotides, the CDR3 is TGTGCCAGCTCACCACCAACGGGATCTCACGAGCAGTACTTC. This codes for CASSPPTGSHEQYF.